The sequence of this T cell receptor beta chain was determined in a study of cytomegalovirus exposure and HLA in healthy donors (dated by TCRdb to about 2017). Concerning the study at large: In an earlier analysis of some 610 of the donors, less than 350 Gb of sequence data and approximately 100 million unique TCR beta sequences from 150 million to 200 million T cells were reported. The study was designed to test whether signatures of past pathogen exposure could be identified by cataloging public T cell receptors. A later genetic analysis took genome-wide SNP genotypes for about 65% of the 666 donors and used that subset as a discovery cohort. All discovery cohort repertoires had been generated on a single sequencing platform. High-throughput TCR immunosequencing, statistical association of individual TCRs with disease status, and machine learning were combined to predict cytomegalovirus infection status. Donor age, sex, ethnicity and CMV serostatus were collected together with the repertoire data. HLA typing included class I and class II loci at four-digit resolution. The study used immunosequencing to profile the T cell repertoires of approximately 630 subjects and linked those repertoires to cytomegalovirus serostatus. Along with the approximately 700-subject first cohort, a separate validation cohort of more than 90 different subjects was used. Rather than drawing on any new phenotypic data, the later analysis identified candidate immune exposures from TCR beta sequences and the way those sequences occurred across donors. On average, roughly 250,000 unique TCR beta nucleotide sequences were sequenced per donor among 398 genotyped donors of the cohort, with around 19% of those sequences being non-productive. In a later analysis, previously published TCR beta repertoires from 666 donors were re-analyzed and high-resolution HLA genotyping was added so that TCR occurrence patterns could be studied. Because of strong linkage in the cohort, five DR-DQ haplotypes were treated as single units for association and clustering. An early release covering over 500 HLA-typed donors comprised about 310 gigabases of sequencing data and around 80 million unique TCR sequences. The number of donors typed differed by locus, with 629-630 for A, B, C, DRB1 and DQB1, roughly 520 for DQA1, over 600 for DPA1, and roughly 450 for DPB1. Of the roughly 400 genotyped donors, 75% to 85% were placed in the genetic ancestry cluster associated with self-reported Caucasian donors. An earlier analysis of around 580 of the donors used high-throughput TCR beta sequencing to judge whether each TCR beta V gene segment behaved as functional or pseudogenic. Paper-wide results and their limitations: CMV serostatus was the only immune exposure information available for the cohort. Because counts were too low, more than 15 rarely observed V segments, including chromosome 9 orphons, were left out of the earlier analysis of a few hundred of the donors. Some IMGT-functional V segments, including TRBV6-2 and TRBV6-3, could not be told apart with the 87-base-pair reads, so those segments were excluded. A cluster of highly shared sequence variants was judged likely to represent a technical artifact of the sequencing pipeline. In a later genetic analysis, fewer N-insertions in productive TCRs were reported among donors in an Asian-associated ancestry cluster than the approximately 710-donor mean. The study listed 150 to 200 TCR beta chains as associated with cytomegalovirus. According to a later analysis, parvovirus B19, influenza, CMV and Epstein-Barr virus appeared linked to several top co-occurrence clusters. The authors suggested that the approach could potentially be generalized to other disease states and immunological phenotypes. In a later analysis, HLA-associated TCR beta chains showed more clonal expansion and lower generation probabilities than non-associated chains that were equally common. Linkage disequilibrium might explain the correlated functional status among segregating V segments, but an unknown experimental factor could not be ruled out. In this cohort, only TCR beta chains were sequenced, and detectable features were limited by the absence of alpha or paired-chain data. In both the original and validation cohorts, the classifier was reported to diagnose cytomegalovirus status with high specificity and sensitivity. A further reported finding was that TCR beta sequences accurately predicted the HLA-A and HLA-B alleles for most subjects in the first cohort. Because HLA typing was missing for some donors at each locus, association tests included only the typed subset. In an earlier analysis of roughly 500 of the donors, most TCR beta V segments appeared in productive rearrangements about 87% or about 30% of the time, broadly matching IMGT annotations. Presence/absence analyses assumed roughly uniform sequencing depth across donors, an assumption that may not hold. In vitro tests confirmed that a few of the cytomegalovirus-associated TCR beta chains recognize cytomegalovirus antigens. Specific HLA alleles were associated with 15,000 to 20,000 TCR beta sequences at a false discovery rate of 0.05 in a later analysis. Most TCR sequences were seen in very few donors, while some public TCRs were found in many individuals. Most CMV-associated TCR beta chains appeared to be HLA-restricted in a later analysis, and the HLA associations seemed to be driven largely by CMV exposure. In a later genetic analysis, a missense DCLRE1C variant was associated with V-gene and J-gene trimming of TCR beta chains, and the association was replicated in an independent cohort. When HLA alleles, especially DR and DQ, strongly co-occurred, TCR associations were difficult to assign to individual alleles. A later analysis found that TCR association rates varied across HLA loci, with DRB1 alleles showing the most associated TCRs and HLA-C alleles the fewest.

This clone has more than one count but fewer than ten. Its antigen is currently not known. Per-base qualities were not stored, and no clone one base away is much larger. From the germline V gene (reference sequence), CDR1 is MNHEY and CDR2 is SMNVEV. From cysteine to phenylalanine, the CDR3 is 15 amino acids long. Of the read, only the CDR3 DNA is kept; its 45 bases are in frame from base 1. V is pruned by 5 bases and J by 5 bases, leaving 6 bases of the junction without a gene match. Library generation was performed with the immunoSEQ multiplex PCR assay. For the multiplex PCR, a mixture combining 60 forward primers for TCR Vbeta segments and 13 reverse primers for TCR Jbeta segments was used. Amplification of the CDR3 region of rearranged TCR beta genes was performed with a multiplex PCR assay on genomic DNA. Amplified TCR beta libraries were sequenced as 87-base-pair reads on the Illumina HiSeq System. The study's processing was this. In a later analysis, roughly 80 million unique TCR beta chains were counted across the roughly 610 repertoires, and roughly 11 million of these chains were shared by at least two donors. To remove PCR and sequencing errors, raw reads were error-corrected and collapsed into unique sequences using a nearest-neighbor algorithm that merged closely related sequences. Alignment of CDR3 sequences to IMGT reference sequences was used to assign V, D and J gene segments. For a sequence to be retained, a match of at least six nucleotides to both a V gene segment and a J gene segment was required. Rearrangements were classified as productive when the CDR3 lacked stop codons and remained in frame with V and J, and all other rearrangements were classified as non-productive. Following IMGT convention, CDR3 was defined as the stretch from the second conserved V-encoded cysteine to the conserved J-encoded phenylalanine. The earlier analysis of 500 to 600 of the donors excluded sequences that lacked an unambiguous match to a single V gene segment. In an earlier analysis of several hundred of the donors, V segments were called functional above 56.7% productive rearrangements and were called segregating when the between-donor standard deviation exceeded 5%. A statistical classification framework was built for diagnosing cytomegalovirus status from the catalog of TCR beta chain sequences. A later analysis assigned V and J genes by comparing TCR nucleotide sequences with IMGT/GENE-DB human TR gene sequences. Using the TCRdist pipeline, a later analysis assigned CDR3 sequences along with most-parsimonious VDJ recombination scenarios. In a later analysis, each TCR beta chain was defined by its CDR3 amino acid sequence together with its V-gene family, and reads without a unique V-gene family were excluded. To address suspected cross-contamination and a sequencing artifact, a later analysis removed around 600 highly shared, low-generation-probability nucleotide sequences. A later analysis calculated a clonal expansion index for each public chain from normalized within-repertoire ranks of inferred template counts. In a later analysis, generation probabilities were computed using a VDJ recombination model fitted to out-of-frame rearrangements, and the results were checked against IGoR. In a later analysis, hypergeometric tests were used to score TCR-TCR, TCR-HLA and TCR-CMV co-occurrence, with a repertoire-size bias correction applied to TCR pairs. False discovery rates were estimated in a later analysis by permuting HLA or CMV assignments 20 times. In a later analysis, co-occurring TCRs were grouped using DBSCAN, and TCRdist sequence similarity was added for clustering within HLA-allele-positive subsets. Repertoires with fewer than 30,000 or more than 120,000 public chains, plus five repertoires with anomalous nucleotide sharing, were excluded from co-occurrence clustering. The clones in this table, taken by TCRdb from immuneACCESS, are in-frame only. Not every clone is retained; where verified, under half of the shortfall comes from an unresolved V gene, and the cause of the rest is unknown. V and J calls and clone size follow that table, whereas D and trimming were derived from the DNA. The sample table lists about 110,000 clones, roughly two thirds of them with a count of one. Under 10% of the sample rests with the top ten.

The cohort consisted of approximately 670 healthy bone marrow donors. Cohort members were all nominally healthy when sampled, although unrecorded immune exposures were likely present. The donor tested CMV seronegative and was one of the 352 seronegative cohort members. Every donor gave a peripheral blood sample, and the peripheral blood mononuclear cells from that sample were used for TCR beta sequencing. The Qiagen DNeasy Blood Extraction Kit was used to extract genomic DNA from the blood cell samples. The chain employs TRBV27 and TRBJ2-1, and TRBD1 aligns with 10 junction nucleotides. This clonotype was sampled from a middle-aged man in good health and CMV-seronegative. The sequenced material came from PBMCs. The nucleotide sequence is given as TGTGCCAGCAGTCGACAGGGGGCCAGGGACAATGAGCAGTTCTTC. This translates into CASSRQGARDNEQFF.